Each of the 3 T cell receptor beta chains below was sequenced from the same sample in a study of beta chain features in type 1 diabetes. Expressed TCRB transcripts were sequenced because the isolated RNA had all been reverse transcribed beforehand. TCRdb's table, derived via immunoSEQ multiplex PCR, lists solely in-frame clones and lacks some. Of some 150,000 clones listed, around 8.7% are singletons. The sample was central memory CD4+ T cells from blood. The receptors here all came from a man younger than 35 in good health.

The chain carries TRBV5-1 and TRBJ2-3; 8 nucleotides agree with TRBD2. The CDR3 totals 14 residues. CDR1 and CDR2 (germline): SGHRS, YFSETQ. V trimming: 4 bases; J trimming: 5 bases; junction bases outside the gene matches: 6. CDR3 in amino acids: CASSRGGPEDTQYF. DNA of the CDR3: TGCGCCAGCAGCCGGGGGGGGCCGGAAGATACGCAGTATTTT.

The CDR3 reads CASSTRTGGNTIYF. The CDR3, as DNA: TGTGCCAGCAGCACGCGGACTGGGGGAAACACCATATATTTT. The chain uses TRBV7-8 and TRBJ1-3; no firm D call. Germline loops: CDR1 SGHVS, CDR2 FQNEAQ. The V and J ends lost 5 bases and 4 bases respectively, with 12 bases between them. This CDR3 comprises 14 residues.

This clone was found a few times. The V call is TRBV11-1, the J call TRBJ2-5, with D maybe TRBD2 (7 bases). This CDR3 has 14 amino acids. Germline CDR1 SGHAT, CDR2 FQDESV (reference sequence). Trimming shortened V by 9 bases and J by 2 bases, and 16 bases separated the two germline ends. CDR3 sequence: CASGEGGGQETQYF. The CDR3, as DNA: TGTGCCAGTGGAGAAGGGGGGGGACAAGAGACCCAGTACTTC. Filled out from reference TRBV11-1 and TRBJ2-5, the complete variable domain reads EAEVAQSPRYKITEKSQAVAFWCDPISGHATLYWYRQILGQGPELLVQFQDESVVDDSQLPKDRFSAERLKGVDSTLKIQPAELGDSAMYLCASGEGGGQETQYFGPGTRLLVL.